This T cell receptor beta chain was obtained from a study of patients and donors after allogeneic stem cell transplantation. MiXCR, run by TCRdb on the RT-PCR reads, gives a single entry per CDR3 protein. The table records 50,000 to 60,000 distinct CDR3 sequences, about 14% of them present only once. The germline V gene encodes CDR1 WNHNN and CDR2 SYGVQD (reference sequence). The V end was cut by 3 bases, the J end by 2 bases, with 10 bases between. The CDR3 has 14 residues. The sample holds many counts of this clonotype. The sequenced sample consisted of blood, either unsorted or a sorted T cell fraction (not recorded which). The sequence was obtained from a human donor who was either an allogeneic HSCT recipient or a stem cell or donor lymphocyte infusion donor (not recorded which). It is not recorded whose cells these are; they may come from a transplant donor. The genes are TRBV10-1 and TRBJ1-1, with a possible D match to TRBD1 (5 bases). CDR3 DNA sequence: TGCGCCAGCAGTGACCGACAGACAAACACTGAAGCTTTCTTT. As protein: CASSDRQTNTEAFF.